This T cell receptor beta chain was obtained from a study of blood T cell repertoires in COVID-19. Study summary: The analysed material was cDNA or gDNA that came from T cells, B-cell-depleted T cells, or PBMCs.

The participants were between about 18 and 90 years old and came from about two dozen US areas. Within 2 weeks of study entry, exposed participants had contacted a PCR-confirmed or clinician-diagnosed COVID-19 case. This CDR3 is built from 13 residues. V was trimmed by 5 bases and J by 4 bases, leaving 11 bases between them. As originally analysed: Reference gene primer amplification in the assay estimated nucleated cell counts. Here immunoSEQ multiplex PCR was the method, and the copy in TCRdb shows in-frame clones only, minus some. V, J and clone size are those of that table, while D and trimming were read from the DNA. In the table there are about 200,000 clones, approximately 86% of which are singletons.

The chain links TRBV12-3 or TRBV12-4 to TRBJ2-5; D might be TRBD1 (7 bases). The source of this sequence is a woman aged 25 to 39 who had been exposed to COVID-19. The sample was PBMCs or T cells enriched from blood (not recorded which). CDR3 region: CASSRQGGETQYF. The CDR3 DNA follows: TGTGCCAGCAGTCGGCAGGGGGGAGAGACCCAGTACTTC.